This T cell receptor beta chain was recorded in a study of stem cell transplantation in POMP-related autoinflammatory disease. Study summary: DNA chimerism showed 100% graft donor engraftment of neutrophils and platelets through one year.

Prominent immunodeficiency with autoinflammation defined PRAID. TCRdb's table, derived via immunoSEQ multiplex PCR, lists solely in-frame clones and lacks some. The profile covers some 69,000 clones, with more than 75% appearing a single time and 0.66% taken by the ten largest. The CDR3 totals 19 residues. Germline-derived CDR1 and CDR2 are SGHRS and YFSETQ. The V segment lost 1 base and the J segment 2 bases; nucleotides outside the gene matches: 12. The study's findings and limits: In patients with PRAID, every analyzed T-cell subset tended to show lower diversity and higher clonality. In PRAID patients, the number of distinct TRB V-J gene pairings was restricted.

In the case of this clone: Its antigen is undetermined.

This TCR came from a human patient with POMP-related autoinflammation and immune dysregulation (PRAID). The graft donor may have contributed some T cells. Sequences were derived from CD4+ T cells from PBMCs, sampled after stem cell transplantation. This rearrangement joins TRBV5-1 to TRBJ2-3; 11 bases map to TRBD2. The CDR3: CASSLFSTSGALNTDTQYF. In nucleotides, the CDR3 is TGCGCCAGCAGCTTGTTTTCGACTAGCGGGGCTTTGAACACAGATACGCAGTATTTT.